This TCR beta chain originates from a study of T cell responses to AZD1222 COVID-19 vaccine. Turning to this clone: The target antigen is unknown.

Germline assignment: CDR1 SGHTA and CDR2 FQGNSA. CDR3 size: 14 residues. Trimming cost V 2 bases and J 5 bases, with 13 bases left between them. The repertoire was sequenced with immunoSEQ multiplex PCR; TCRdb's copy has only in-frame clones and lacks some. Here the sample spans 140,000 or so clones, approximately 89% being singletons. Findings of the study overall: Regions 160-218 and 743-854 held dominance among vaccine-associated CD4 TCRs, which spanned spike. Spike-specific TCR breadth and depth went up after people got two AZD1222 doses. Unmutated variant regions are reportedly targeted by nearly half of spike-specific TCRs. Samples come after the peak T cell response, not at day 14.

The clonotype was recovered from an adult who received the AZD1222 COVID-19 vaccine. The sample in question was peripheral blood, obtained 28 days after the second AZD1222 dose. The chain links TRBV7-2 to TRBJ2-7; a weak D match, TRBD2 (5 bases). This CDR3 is CASSLRSFGDEQYF. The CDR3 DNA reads TGTGCCAGCAGCTTAAGGTCCTTCGGGGACGAGCAGTACTTC.